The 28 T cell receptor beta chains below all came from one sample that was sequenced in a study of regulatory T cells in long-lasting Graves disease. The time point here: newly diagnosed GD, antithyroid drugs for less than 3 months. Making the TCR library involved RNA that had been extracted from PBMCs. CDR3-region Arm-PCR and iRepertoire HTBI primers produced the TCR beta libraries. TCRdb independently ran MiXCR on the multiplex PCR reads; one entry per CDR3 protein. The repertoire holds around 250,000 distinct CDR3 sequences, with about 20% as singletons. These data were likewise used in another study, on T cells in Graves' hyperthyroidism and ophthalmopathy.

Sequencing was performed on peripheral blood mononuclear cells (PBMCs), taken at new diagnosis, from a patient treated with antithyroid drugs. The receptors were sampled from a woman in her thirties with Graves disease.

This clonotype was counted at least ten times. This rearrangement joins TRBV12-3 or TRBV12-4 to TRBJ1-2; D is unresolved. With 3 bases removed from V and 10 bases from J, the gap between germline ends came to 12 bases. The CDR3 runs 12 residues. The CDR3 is CASSFSALDYTF. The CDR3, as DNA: TGTGCCAGCAGTTTTAGTGCCTTGGACTACACCTTC.

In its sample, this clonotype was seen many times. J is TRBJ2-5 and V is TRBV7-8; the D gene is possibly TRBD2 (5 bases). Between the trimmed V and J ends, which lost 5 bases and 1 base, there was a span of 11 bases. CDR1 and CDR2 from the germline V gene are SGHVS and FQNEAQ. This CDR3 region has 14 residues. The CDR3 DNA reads TGTGCCAGCAGCCCGAAGCGGATCCAAGAGACCCAGTACTTC. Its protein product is CASSPKRIQETQYF. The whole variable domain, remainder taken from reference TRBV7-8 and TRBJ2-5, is GAGVSQSPRYKVAKRGQDVALRCDPISGHVSLFWYQQALGQGPEFLTYFQNEAQLDKSGLPSDRFFAERPEGSVSTLKIQRTQQEDSAVYLCASSPKRIQETQYFGPGTRLLVL.

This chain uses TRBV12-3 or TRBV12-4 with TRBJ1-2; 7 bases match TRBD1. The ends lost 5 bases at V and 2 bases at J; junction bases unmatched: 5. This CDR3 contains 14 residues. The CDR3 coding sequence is TGTGCCAGCAGTCAGACAGGGAAAAACTATGGCTACACCTTC. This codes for CASSQTGKNYGYTF.

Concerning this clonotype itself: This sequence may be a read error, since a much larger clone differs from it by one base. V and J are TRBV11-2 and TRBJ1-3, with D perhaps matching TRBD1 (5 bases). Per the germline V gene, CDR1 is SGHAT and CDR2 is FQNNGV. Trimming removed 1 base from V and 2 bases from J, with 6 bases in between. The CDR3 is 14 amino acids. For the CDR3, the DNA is TGTGCCAGCAGCTTAGTCAGGGCTGGAAACACCATATATTTT. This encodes CASSLVRAGNTIYF.

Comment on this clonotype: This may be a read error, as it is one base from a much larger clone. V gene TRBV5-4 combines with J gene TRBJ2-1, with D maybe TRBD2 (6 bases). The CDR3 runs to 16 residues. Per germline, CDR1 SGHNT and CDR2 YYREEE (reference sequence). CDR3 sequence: CSSSLTKTSSYNEQFF. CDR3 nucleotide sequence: TGTTCCAGCAGCTTGACCAAGACTAGCTCCTACAATGAGCAGTTCTTC.

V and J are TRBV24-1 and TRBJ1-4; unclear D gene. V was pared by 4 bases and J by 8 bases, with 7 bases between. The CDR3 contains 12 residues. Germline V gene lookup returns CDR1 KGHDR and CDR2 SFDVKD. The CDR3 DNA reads TGTGCCACCAGTGAAAATGGGGAAAAACTGTTTTTT. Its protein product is CATSENGEKLFF.

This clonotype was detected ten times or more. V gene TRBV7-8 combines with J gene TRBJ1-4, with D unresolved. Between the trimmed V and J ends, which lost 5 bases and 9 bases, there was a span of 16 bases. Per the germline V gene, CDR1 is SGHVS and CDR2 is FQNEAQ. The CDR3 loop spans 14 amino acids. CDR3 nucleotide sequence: TGTGCCAGCAGCGAGCGCCGGGCCGACCAAAAACTGTTTTTT. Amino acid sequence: CASSERRADQKLFF.

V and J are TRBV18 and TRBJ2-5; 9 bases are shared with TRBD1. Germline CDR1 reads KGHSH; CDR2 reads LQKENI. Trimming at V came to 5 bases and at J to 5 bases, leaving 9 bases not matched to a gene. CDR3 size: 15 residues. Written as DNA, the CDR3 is TGTGCCAGCTCAACCCCGGGACAGGGAATGGAGACCCAGTACTTC. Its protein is CASSTPGQGMETQYF.

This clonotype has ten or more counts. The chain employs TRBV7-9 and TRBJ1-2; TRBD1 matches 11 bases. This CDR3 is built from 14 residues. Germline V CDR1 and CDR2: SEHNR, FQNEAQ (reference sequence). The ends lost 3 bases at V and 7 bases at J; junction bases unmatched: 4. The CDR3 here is CASSFRTGGGGYTF. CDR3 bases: TGTGCCAGCAGCTTTCGGACAGGGGGCGGTGGCTACACCTTC.

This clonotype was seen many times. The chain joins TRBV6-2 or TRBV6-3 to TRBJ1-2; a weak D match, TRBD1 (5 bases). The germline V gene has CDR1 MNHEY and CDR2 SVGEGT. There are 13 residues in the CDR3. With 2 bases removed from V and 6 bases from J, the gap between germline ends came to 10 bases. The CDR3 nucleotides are TGTGCCAGCAGTTACCGGGGGGGTGATGGCTACACCTTC. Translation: CASSYRGGDGYTF.

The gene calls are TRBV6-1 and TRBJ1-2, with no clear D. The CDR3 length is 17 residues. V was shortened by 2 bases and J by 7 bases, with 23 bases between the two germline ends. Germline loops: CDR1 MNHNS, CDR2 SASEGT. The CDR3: CASSETLGAASSGGYTF. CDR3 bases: TGTGCCAGCAGTGAAACGTTAGGCGCCGCCTCTTCTGGTGGCTACACCTTC.

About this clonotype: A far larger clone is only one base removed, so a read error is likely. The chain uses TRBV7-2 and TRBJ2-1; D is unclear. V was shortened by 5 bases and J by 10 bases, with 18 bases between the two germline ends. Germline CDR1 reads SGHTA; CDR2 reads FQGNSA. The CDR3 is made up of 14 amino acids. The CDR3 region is CASSPTVQLKEQFF. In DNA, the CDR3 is TGTGCCAGCAGCCCTACAGTACAGCTGAAAGAGCAGTTCTTC.

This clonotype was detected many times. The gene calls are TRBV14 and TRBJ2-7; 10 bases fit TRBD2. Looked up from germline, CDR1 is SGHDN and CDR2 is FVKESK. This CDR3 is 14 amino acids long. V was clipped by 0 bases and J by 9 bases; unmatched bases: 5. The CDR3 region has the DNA TGTGCCAGCAGCCAAGATCCTAGCGGGGGAAGGCAGTACTTC. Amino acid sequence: CASSQDPSGGRQYF.

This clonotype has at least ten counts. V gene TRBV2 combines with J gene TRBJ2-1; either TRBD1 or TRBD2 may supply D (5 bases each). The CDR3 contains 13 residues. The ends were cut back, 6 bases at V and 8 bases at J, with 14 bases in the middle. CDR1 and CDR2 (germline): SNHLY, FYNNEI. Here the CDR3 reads CASSFQLGDEQFF. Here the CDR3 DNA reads TGTGCCAGCAGCTTCCAATTGGGGGATGAGCAGTTCTTC.

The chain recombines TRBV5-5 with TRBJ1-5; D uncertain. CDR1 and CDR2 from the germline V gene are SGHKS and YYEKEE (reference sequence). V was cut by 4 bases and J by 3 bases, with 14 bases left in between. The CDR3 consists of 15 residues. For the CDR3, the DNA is TGTGCCAGCAGCCCCGTGGGCCCGGACAATCAGCCCCAGCATTTT. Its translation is CASSPVGPDNQPQHF.

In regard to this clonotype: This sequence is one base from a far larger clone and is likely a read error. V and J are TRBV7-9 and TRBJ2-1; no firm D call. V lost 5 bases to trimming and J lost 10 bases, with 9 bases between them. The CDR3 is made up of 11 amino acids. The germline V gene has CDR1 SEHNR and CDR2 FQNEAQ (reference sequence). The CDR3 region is CASSPAYEQFF. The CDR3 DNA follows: TGTGCCAGCAGCCCCGCCTACGAGCAGTTCTTC.

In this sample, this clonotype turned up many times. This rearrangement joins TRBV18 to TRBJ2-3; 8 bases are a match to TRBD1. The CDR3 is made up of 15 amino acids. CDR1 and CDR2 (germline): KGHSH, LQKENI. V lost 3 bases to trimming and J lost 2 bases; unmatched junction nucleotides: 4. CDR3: CASSPTGEPTDTQYF. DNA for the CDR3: TGTGCCAGCTCACCGACAGGGGAGCCCACAGATACGCAGTATTTT.

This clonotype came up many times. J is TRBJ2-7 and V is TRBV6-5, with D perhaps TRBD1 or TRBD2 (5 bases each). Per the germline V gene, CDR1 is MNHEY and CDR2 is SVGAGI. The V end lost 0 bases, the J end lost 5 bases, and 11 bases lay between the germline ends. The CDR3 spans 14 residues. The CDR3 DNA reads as TGTGCCAGCAGTTACTCGATCGGGGCTAACGAGCAGTACTTC. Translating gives CASSYSIGANEQYF.

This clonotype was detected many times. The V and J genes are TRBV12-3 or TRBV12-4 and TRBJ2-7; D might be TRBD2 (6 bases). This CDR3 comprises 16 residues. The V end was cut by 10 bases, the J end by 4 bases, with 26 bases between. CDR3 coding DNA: TGTGCCACATCAACCCGTCGGGGGTCCCGCCCTTACGAGCAGTACTTC. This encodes CATSTRRGSRPYEQYF.

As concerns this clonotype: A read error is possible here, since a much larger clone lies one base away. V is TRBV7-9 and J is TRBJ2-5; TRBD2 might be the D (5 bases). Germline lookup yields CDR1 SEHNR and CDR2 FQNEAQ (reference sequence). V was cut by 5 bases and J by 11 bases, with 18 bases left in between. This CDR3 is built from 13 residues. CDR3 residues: CASSIRGFDEQYF. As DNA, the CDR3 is TGTGCCAGCAGCATTCGGGGTTTCGATGAGCAGTACTTC.

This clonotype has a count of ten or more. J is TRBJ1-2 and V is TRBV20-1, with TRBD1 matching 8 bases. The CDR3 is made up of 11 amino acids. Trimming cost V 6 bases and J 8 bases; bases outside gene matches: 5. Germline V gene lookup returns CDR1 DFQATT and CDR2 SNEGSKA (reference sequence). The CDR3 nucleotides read TGCAGTGCCCAGGGGGCGCGGGGCTACACCTTC. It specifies CSAQGARGYTF.

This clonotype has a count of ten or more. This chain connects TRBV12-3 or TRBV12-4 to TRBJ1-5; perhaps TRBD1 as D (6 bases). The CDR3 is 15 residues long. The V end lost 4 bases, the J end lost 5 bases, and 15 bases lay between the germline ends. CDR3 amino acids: CASSSAPEGDQPQHF. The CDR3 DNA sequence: TGTGCCAGCAGTTCCGCCCCCGAGGGGGATCAGCCCCAGCATTTT.

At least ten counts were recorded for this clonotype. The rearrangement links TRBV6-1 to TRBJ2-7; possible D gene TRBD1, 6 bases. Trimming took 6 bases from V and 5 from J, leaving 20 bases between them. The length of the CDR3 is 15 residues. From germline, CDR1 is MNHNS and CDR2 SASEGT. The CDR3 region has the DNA TGTGCCAGCAGCCCCAGGATCAGACAGGACGACGAGCAGTACTTC. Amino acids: CASSPRIRQDDEQYF.

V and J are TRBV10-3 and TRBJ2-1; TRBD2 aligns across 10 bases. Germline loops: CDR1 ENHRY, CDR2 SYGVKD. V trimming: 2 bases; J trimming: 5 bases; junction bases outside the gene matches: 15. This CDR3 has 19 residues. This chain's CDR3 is CAISERNPGLAAVHNEQFF. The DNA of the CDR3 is TGTGCCATCAGTGAGCGAAACCCAGGACTAGCGGCGGTTCACAATGAGCAGTTCTTC.

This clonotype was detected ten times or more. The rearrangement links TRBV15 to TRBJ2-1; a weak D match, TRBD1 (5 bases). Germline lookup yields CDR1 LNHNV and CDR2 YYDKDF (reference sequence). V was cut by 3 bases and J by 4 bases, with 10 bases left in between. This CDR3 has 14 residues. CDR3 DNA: TGTGCCACCAGCAGTTCCGACAGTTACAATGAGCAGTTCTTC. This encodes CATSSSDSYNEQFF.

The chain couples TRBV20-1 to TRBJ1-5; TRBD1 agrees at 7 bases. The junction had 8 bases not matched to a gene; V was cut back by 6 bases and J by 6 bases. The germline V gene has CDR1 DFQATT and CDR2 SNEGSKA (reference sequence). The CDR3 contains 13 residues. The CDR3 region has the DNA TGCAGTGCAGAGGACAGGCTGGGTCAGCCCCAGCATTTT. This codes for CSAEDRLGQPQHF.

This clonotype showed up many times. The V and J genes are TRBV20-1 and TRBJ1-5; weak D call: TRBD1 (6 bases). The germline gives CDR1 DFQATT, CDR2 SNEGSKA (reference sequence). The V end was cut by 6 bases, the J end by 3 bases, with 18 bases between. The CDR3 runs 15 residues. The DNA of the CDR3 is TGCAGTGCCTCCTCGGGGGGGGGCCTCAATCAGCCCCAGCATTTT. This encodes CSASSGGGLNQPQHF.

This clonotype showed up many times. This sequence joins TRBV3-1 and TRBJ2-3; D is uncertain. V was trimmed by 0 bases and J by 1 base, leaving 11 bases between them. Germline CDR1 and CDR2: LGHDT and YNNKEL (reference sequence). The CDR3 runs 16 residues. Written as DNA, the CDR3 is TGTGCCAGCAGCCAAGATCGTGGCAGTCGCACAGATACGCAGTATTTT. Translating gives CASSQDRGSRTDTQYF.